This entry describes one T cell receptor (beta chain). These data belong to a study of CD8 T cells in Susac syndrome. This CDR3 is built from 14 residues. V lost 5 bases and J lost 4; bases outside the gene matches: 6. Germline CDR1 SGHVS, CDR2 FQNEAQ. The RNA, about 0.45 to 1 ug, was put through reverse transcription using random hexamers. MiXCR, run by TCRdb on the immunoSEQ multiplex PCR reads, gives a single entry per CDR3 protein. The data show 160,000 or so distinct CDR3 sequences, approximately 95% seen once. Negative isolation was used for CD8+ and CD4+ T cells and FACS enrichment for TEMRA cells.

The TCR sequence derives from a human donor with Susac syndrome. The V gene is TRBV7-8, the J gene TRBJ2-5; 8 bases are a match to TRBD1. The sample was CD4+ T cells from PBMCs. CDR3 region: CASSRQDRAETQYF. In DNA form, the CDR3 reads TGTGCCAGCAGCCGGCAGGACAGGGCAGAGACCCAGTACTTC. The full variable domain, in which reference TRBV7-8 and TRBJ2-5 provide the parts outside the CDR3, is GAGVSQSPRYKVAKRGQDVALRCDPISGHVSLFWYQQALGQGPEFLTYFQNEAQLDKSGLPSDRFFAERPEGSVSTLKIQRTQQEDSAVYLCASSRQDRAETQYFGPGTRLLVL.